Given below is one TCR beta chain in context. Profiled with immunoSEQ multiplex PCR; TCRdb holds only in-frame clones, not every one. The table has roughly 100,000 clones, 88% seen once; the top ten hold less than 6%. This entry comes from a study of blood T cell repertoires in COVID-19. With V trimmed by 5 bases and J by 4 bases, 1 base remained unmatched. The CDR3 is 13 residues long. Germline values: CDR1 SGHNT, CDR2 YENEEA. The V gene is TRBV11-3, the J gene TRBJ1-3; 8 bases are a match to TRBD1. Source material: peripheral blood. This clonotype was obtained from an elderly woman with active COVID-19. The CDR3 DNA is TGTGCCAGCAGCCGGGACAGGGGAAACACCATATATTTT. Translated, it gives CASSRDRGNTIYF.